The clone carrying this TCR beta chain appeared a few times. Its specificity is not known. This entry belongs to a study of early T cells in non-severe SARS-CoV-2 infection. Study-level background: The study sequenced bulk RNA from unsorted whole blood, with chains unpaired.

J was trimmed by 10 bases and V by 2 bases; bases with no gene match: 12. The CDR3 spans 18 residues. Unique molecular identifiers were added to individual cDNA molecules. One entry per CDR3 protein, called by TCRdb with MiXCR from the 5' RACE reads. The profile covers approximately 64,000 distinct CDR3 sequences, with 4.9% appearing a single time and around 5% taken by the ten largest. Regarding the study as a whole: Comparison of clonotypes with VDJdb favored anti-spike CD8 responses while missing private and CD4 specificities.

The sample was whole blood. This chain joins TRBV12-3 or TRBV12-4 and TRBJ2-1, with 15 bases identical to TRBD2. The receptor's source is an adult who was a healthcare worker with PCR-confirmed SARS-CoV-2 infection or an uninfected control (not recorded which). As DNA, the CDR3 is TGTGCCAGCAGTTTAAACGGACTAGCGGGGGGGCCTGAGAGGGAGCAGTTCTTC. Residues: CASSLNGLAGGPEREQFF.